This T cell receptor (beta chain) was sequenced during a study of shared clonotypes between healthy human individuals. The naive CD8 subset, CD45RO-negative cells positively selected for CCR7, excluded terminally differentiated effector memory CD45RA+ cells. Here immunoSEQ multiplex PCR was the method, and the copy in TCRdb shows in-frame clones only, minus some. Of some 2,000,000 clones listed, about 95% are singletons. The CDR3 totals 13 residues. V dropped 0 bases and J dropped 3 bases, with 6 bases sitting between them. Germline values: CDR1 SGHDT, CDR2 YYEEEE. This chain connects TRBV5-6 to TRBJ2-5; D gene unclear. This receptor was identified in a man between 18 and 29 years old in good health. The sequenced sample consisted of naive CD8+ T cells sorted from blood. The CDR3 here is CASSLELEETQYF. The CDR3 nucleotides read TGTGCCAGCAGCTTGGAGCTGGAAGAGACCCAGTACTTC.